The 16 T cell receptor beta chains listed next were all sequenced from one sample in a study of regulatory T cells in long-lasting Graves disease. Stated time point: newly diagnosed GD, antithyroid drugs for less than 3 months. Making the TCR library involved RNA that had been extracted from PBMCs. Assembly of TCR beta libraries relied on iRepertoire HTBI primers together with Arm-PCR of CDR3 regions. TCRdb re-analysed the multiplex PCR reads in MiXCR, keeping a single row per CDR3 protein. The sample consists of more than 300,000 distinct CDR3 sequences, around 16% of them appearing once. This material consisted of peripheral blood mononuclear cells (PBMCs), taken at new diagnosis, from a patient treated with antithyroid drugs. These receptors were taken from a female donor with Graves disease.

The chain has TRBV20-1 and TRBJ1-4; D remains unclear. Looked up from germline, CDR1 is DFQATT and CDR2 is SNEGSKA (reference sequence). The CDR3 spans 15 residues. V gave up 0 bases and J gave up 5 bases, with 13 bases separating them. In DNA form, the CDR3 reads TGCAGTGCTAGAGATGAGGGCAGAGACAATGAAAAACTGTTTTTT. Residues: CSARDEGRDNEKLFF.

This clonotype was picked up many times. The V gene is TRBV11-2, the J gene TRBJ2-7; 7 bases align to TRBD2. The junction had 4 bases not matched to a gene; V was cut back by 6 bases and J by 2 bases. This CDR3 comprises 13 residues. The germline V gene encodes CDR1 SGHAT and CDR2 FQNNGV. This chain's CDR3 is CASRPGGAYEQYF. As DNA, the CDR3 is TGTGCCAGCAGACCGGGGGGAGCCTACGAGCAGTACTTC. Full variable domain (outside the CDR3, taken from reference TRBV11-2 and TRBJ2-7): EAGVAQSPRYKIIEKRQSVAFWCNPISGHATLYWYQQILGQGPKLLIQFQNNGVVDDSQLPKDRFSAERLKGVDSTLKIQPAKLEDSAVYLCASRPGGAYEQYFGPGTRLTVT.

This clonotype turned up a few times. The rearrangement uses TRBV7-3 and TRBJ2-3; 8 nucleotides agree with TRBD1. Germline CDR1 SGHTA, CDR2 FQGTGA. V dropped 2 bases and J dropped 1; count of bases not matched to a gene: 5. There are 16 residues in the CDR3. The CDR3 sequence is CASSLDRGSGTDTQYF. The CDR3 coding sequence is TGTGCCAGCAGCTTAGACAGGGGCTCGGGCACAGATACGCAGTATTTT.

The sample holds a few counts of this clonotype. The genes are TRBV9 and TRBJ2-7; perhaps TRBD1 as D (6 bases). The CDR3 runs 13 residues. Trimming took 3 bases from V and 4 from J, leaving 11 bases between them. Looked up from germline, CDR1 is SGDLS and CDR2 is YYNGEE. The CDR3 spells CASSAKQGYEQYF. CDR3 coding DNA: TGTGCCAGCAGCGCTAAGCAGGGGTACGAGCAGTACTTC.

Many counts were recorded for this clonotype. The chain recombines TRBV2 with TRBJ1-2, with D tentatively TRBD1 (6 bases). The CDR3 is made up of 14 amino acids. Trimming left V 6 bases short and J 7 bases short, with 18 bases between. The germline CDR1 and CDR2 sequences are SNHLY and FYNNEI. The CDR3 region is CASRFIGQRRGYTF. The CDR3 region has the DNA TGTGCCAGCAGATTTATTGGACAGAGGCGTGGCTACACCTTC.

J is TRBJ2-1 and V is TRBV20-1; unclear D gene. This CDR3 region has 12 residues. The germline CDR1 and CDR2 sequences are DFQATT and SNEGSKA (reference sequence). V lost 4 bases, J lost 4 bases, and 8 bases lay in between. The CDR3, as DNA: TGCAGTGCTATGAACCAGTACAATGAGCAGTTCTTC. Its protein is CSAMNQYNEQFF.

This clonotype has a count of ten or more. The chain has TRBV7-9 and TRBJ2-1; D is perhaps TRBD2 (5 bases). This CDR3 spans 15 amino acids. V was pared by 1 base and J by 6 bases, with 13 bases between. Germline lookup yields CDR1 SEHNR and CDR2 FQNEAQ (reference sequence). CDR3 protein: CASSLVLATSNEQFF. The DNA for the CDR3 is TGTGCCAGCAGCTTAGTTCTCGCCACTAGCAATGAGCAGTTCTTC.

This clonotype has a count of ten or more. V usage is TRBV20-1 and J usage is TRBJ2-7, with TRBD1 matching 8 bases. Germline CDR1 and CDR2: DFQATT and SNEGSKA (reference sequence). Trimming took 5 bases from V and 3 from J; bases not matched to a gene: 9. The length of the CDR3 is 14 residues. In nucleotides, the CDR3 is TGCAGTGCTTCGGACAGGGAAACTAACTACGAGCAGTACTTC. Its translation: CSASDRETNYEQYF.

Many counts were recorded for this clonotype. The rearrangement joins TRBV27 to TRBJ2-7; no definite D call. Germline V gene lookup returns CDR1 MNHEY and CDR2 SMNVEV (reference sequence). Deletions cut 2 bases from V and 2 bases from J, with 13 bases between. The CDR3 sequence is 15 residues long. DNA of the CDR3: TGTGCCAGCAGTTTAGGGCAGGTTCTGCCCTACGAGCAGTACTTC. As protein: CASSLGQVLPYEQYF.

This clonotype has more than one count but fewer than ten. V usage is TRBV9 and J usage is TRBJ1-2, with 7 bases that match TRBD1. This CDR3 is 18 amino acids long. Germline loops: CDR1 SGDLS, CDR2 YYNGEE. Trimming took 3 bases from V and 1 from J; bases not matched to a gene: 15. The CDR3 loop reads CASSAGLSRGLGNYGYTF. The CDR3 coding sequence is TGTGCCAGCAGCGCCGGTCTTAGTAGGGGGCTGGGTAACTATGGCTACACCTTC.

V usage is TRBV7-9 and J usage is TRBJ1-4, with 9 bases matching TRBD1. With 5 bases clipped from V and 8 bases from J, the junction kept 12 bases outside the gene matches. The CDR3 extends over 16 amino acids. The germline CDR1 and CDR2 sequences are SEHNR and FQNEAQ (reference sequence). The DNA of the CDR3 is TGTGCCAGCAGCAACGCCGGGACAGGGTCTCGCGAAAAACTGTTTTTT. Translating it yields CASSNAGTGSREKLFF.

This clonotype was picked up many times. The V gene is TRBV10-2, the J gene TRBJ1-1, with a weak D call TRBD1 (5 bases). Germline V gives CDR1 WSHSY, CDR2 SAAADI. The CDR3 runs 11 residues. Trimming removed 2 bases from V and 8 bases from J, with 6 bases in between. The CDR3 coding sequence is TGCGCCAGCAGTGAGGGGGGGGAAGCTTTCTTT. Translation gives CASSEGGEAFF.

This clonotype has just a few counts. The V and J genes are TRBV19 and TRBJ1-5; 10 bases are shared with TRBD1. Germline CDR1 reads LNHDA; CDR2 reads SQIVND (reference sequence). Trimming at V came to 3 bases and at J to 7 bases, leaving 6 bases not matched to a gene. The CDR3 is 15 amino acids. The CDR3, as DNA: TGTGCCAGTAGTATTGGGACAGGGGTAGTCCAGCCCCAGCATTTT. Translated: CASSIGTGVVQPQHF.

This clonotype was recorded at least ten times. The V call is TRBV12-5, the J call TRBJ2-1, with 9 bases aligning to TRBD2. CDR1 is LGHNT and CDR2 is FRNRAP in the germline V gene. V lost 6 bases, J lost 6 bases, and 12 bases stayed unmatched. There are 16 residues in the CDR3. Here the CDR3 DNA reads TGTGCTAGTGGACTCATCCAGGGACTAGCCTCCAATGAGCAGTTCTTC. This encodes CASGLIQGLASNEQFF.

The J gene is TRBJ1-5, the V gene TRBV12-3 or TRBV12-4, with TRBD1 identical over 9 bases. V lost 7 bases, J lost 6 bases, and 10 bases stayed unmatched. The CDR3 spans 15 residues. CDR3 protein: CASNQGQGRGQPQHF. In DNA, the CDR3 is TGTGCCAGCAATCAGGGACAGGGCAGAGGTCAGCCCCAGCATTTT.

This clonotype was seen ten or more times. The chain joins TRBV13 to TRBJ2-7, with unresolved D. CDR3 size: 15 residues. Germline V gives CDR1 PRHDT, CDR2 FYEKMQ (reference sequence). Trimming shortened V by 3 bases and J by 0 bases, and 12 bases separated the two germline ends. The CDR3: CASSLAEGISYEQYF. The CDR3 bases are TGTGCCAGCAGCTTGGCGGAAGGAATCTCCTACGAGCAGTACTTC.